One TCR beta chain is described in this entry. What it recognizes is unknown. The data derive from a study of early T cells in non-severe SARS-CoV-2 infection. Study-wide background: With bulk RNA from unsorted whole blood as input, sequencing yielded unpaired chains. Study outcomes and limitations: Database matching using VDJdb favored anti-spike CD8 responses, with private and CD4 specificities left missing.

Each single cDNA molecule received a unique molecular identifier. TCRdb reprocessed the 5' RACE reads with MiXCR, giving one entry per CDR3 protein. The table has 100,000 to 130,000 distinct CDR3 sequences, over 8.5% seen once; the top ten hold approximately 8.1%. The germline gives CDR1 MNHEY, CDR2 SMNVEV (reference sequence). The CDR3 has 13 residues. V shed 8 bases, J shed 9 bases, and the junction held 8 bases outside the gene matches. The receptor was isolated from an adult who was a healthcare worker with PCR-confirmed SARS-CoV-2 infection or an uninfected control (not recorded which). The sample comprised whole blood. The chain couples TRBV27 to TRBJ2-4; TRBD2 agrees at 9 bases. The CDR3 protein is CASGRSSGGIQYF. CDR3 in DNA: TGTGCCAGCGGTCGCAGTAGCGGGGGCATTCAGTACTTC.